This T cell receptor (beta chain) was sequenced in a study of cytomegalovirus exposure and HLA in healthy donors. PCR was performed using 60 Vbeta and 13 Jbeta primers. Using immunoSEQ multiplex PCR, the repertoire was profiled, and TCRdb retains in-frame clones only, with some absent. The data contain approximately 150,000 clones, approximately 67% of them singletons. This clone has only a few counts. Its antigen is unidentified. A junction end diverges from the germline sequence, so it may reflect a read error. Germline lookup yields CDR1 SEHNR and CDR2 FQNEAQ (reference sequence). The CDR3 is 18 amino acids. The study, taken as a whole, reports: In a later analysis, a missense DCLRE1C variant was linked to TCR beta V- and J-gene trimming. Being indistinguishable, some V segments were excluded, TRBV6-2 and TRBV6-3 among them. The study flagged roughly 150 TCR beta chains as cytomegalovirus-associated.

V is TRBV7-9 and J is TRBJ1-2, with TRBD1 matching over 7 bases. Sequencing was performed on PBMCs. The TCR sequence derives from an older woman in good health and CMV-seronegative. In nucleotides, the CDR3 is TGTTCCAGCAGCTTTTTAGTGGGGATCCAGGGGGCTAACTATGGCTACACCTTC. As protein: CSSSFLVGIQGANYGYTF.